The 27 T cell receptor beta chains below all came from one sample that was sequenced in a study of response to subunit inactivated influenza vaccine. TCRdb reprocessed the RT-PCR reads via MiXCR and lists one record per CDR3 protein. The sample yields 500,000 to 600,000 distinct CDR3 sequences, about 10% seen once. The sample consisted of PBMCs from blood, taken on the day of vaccination. Receptors originate from a man aged 45 to 65 who received an inactivated influenza vaccine.

This clonotype showed up just a few times. This chain links TRBV7-8 with TRBJ2-1; D assignment may be TRBD1 or TRBD2 (5 bases each). CDR1 SGHVS and CDR2 FQNEAQ come from the germline V gene. Trimming shortened V by 2 bases and J by 6 bases, and 14 bases separated the two germline ends. This CDR3 is 15 amino acids long. CDR3 sequence (DNA): TGTGCCAGCAGCTTATCGGGAAATAGGGGCAATGAGCAGTTCTTC. It specifies CASSLSGNRGNEQFF.

The genes are TRBV7-3 and TRBJ2-1; 8 bases align to TRBD2. V lost 2 bases, J lost 9 bases, and 3 bases stayed unmatched. Per germline, CDR1 SGHTA and CDR2 FQGTGA. The CDR3 runs 13 residues. CDR3 residues: CASSLAGGGEQFF. In DNA, the CDR3 is TGTGCCAGCAGCTTAGCGGGAGGTGGTGAGCAGTTCTTC. Full variable domain (outside the CDR3, taken from reference TRBV7-3 and TRBJ2-1): GAGVSQTPSNKVTEKGKYVELRCDPISGHTALYWYRQSLGQGPEFLIYFQGTGAADDSGLPNDRFFAVRPEGSVSTLKIQRTERGDSAVYLCASSLAGGGEQFFGPGTRLTVL.

This clonotype was recorded many times. The chain is built from TRBV5-1 and TRBJ2-3; 11 nucleotides agree with TRBD2. The V gene's germline CDR1 is SGHRS and CDR2 YFSETQ. This CDR3 spans 15 amino acids. The V segment lost 4 bases and the J segment 0 bases; nucleotides outside the gene matches: 1. CDR3 loop: CASSTSGGSTDTQYF. The CDR3 DNA reads TGCGCCAGCAGCACTAGCGGGGGCAGCACAGATACGCAGTATTTT. Together with reference TRBV5-1 and TRBJ2-3, the CDR3 gives the full variable domain: KAGVTQTPRYLIKTRGQQVTLSCSPISGHRSVSWYQQTPGQGLQFLFEYFSETQRNKGNFPGRFSGRQFSNSRSEMNVSTLELGDSALYLCASSTSGGSTDTQYFGPGTRLTVL.

This clonotype has a handful of counts. The chain links TRBV6-5 to TRBJ2-3, with 12 bases aligning to TRBD2. Trimming removed 2 bases from V and 2 bases from J; junction bases left unmatched: 5. The CDR3 contains 17 residues. Looked up from germline, CDR1 is MNHEY and CDR2 is SVGAGI. The CDR3 DNA reads as TGTGCCAGCAGTTACGGGGCTAGCGGGAGGGACACAGATACGCAGTATTTT. It codes for CASSYGASGRDTDTQYF.

Ten or more counts support this clonotype. The chain joins TRBV7-2 to TRBJ2-7; a weak D match, TRBD1 (6 bases). Trimming left V 4 bases short and J 0 bases short, with 16 bases between. The CDR3 spans 16 residues. Germline loops: CDR1 SGHTA, CDR2 FQGNSA. The CDR3 is CASSWHGTPSSYEQYF. CDR3 in DNA: TGTGCCAGCAGCTGGCACGGGACACCTAGCTCCTACGAGCAGTACTTC.

This clonotype occurred a few times. The V and J genes are TRBV12-3 or TRBV12-4 and TRBJ2-1; D is perhaps TRBD2 (5 bases). Trimming took off 3 bases at V and 7 bases at J, with 13 bases between the two ends. The CDR3 length is 14 residues. CDR3 nucleotide sequence: TGTGCCAGCAGTTTTTTAGGCCGGGGTAATGAGCAGTTCTTC. This gives the protein CASSFLGRGNEQFF.

This clonotype was counted at least ten times. The chain combines TRBV7-6 with TRBJ2-7, with 10 bases aligning to TRBD1. J was trimmed by 7 bases and V by 5 bases; bases with no gene match: 20. The CDR3 runs to 18 residues. The germline V gene encodes CDR1 SGHVS and CDR2 FNYEAQ. The CDR3 spells CASSKRPSGQGETGEQYF. CDR3 in DNA: TGTGCCAGCAGCAAACGACCTAGCGGACAGGGGGAGACGGGAGAGCAGTACTTC.

J is TRBJ2-1 and V is TRBV5-1; D call uncertain. The germline V gene encodes CDR1 SGHRS and CDR2 YFSETQ. Deletions cut 0 bases from V and 0 bases from J, with 13 bases between. This CDR3 has 17 residues. The CDR3 sequence: CASSLESQSYSYNEQFF. The CDR3 region has the DNA TGCGCCAGCAGCTTGGAGTCTCAGTCCTACTCCTACAATGAGCAGTTCTTC.

Relative to its sample, this clonotype is medium-sized. It may be a read error: a sequence one base away is much more abundant. The chain recombines TRBV12-3 or TRBV12-4 with TRBJ2-1, with 8 positions matching TRBD2. The CDR3 runs 19 residues. Here the CDR3 DNA reads TGTGCCATCAGTTTCGGGCCTGTCGGCGGGAGGATACCCTACAATGAGCAGTTCTTC. Protein product: CAISFGPVGGRIPYNEQFF.

The chain carries TRBV7-9 and TRBJ1-4; D is uncertain. This CDR3 is built from 13 residues. Trimming removed 5 bases at V and 7 bases at J, with 11 bases between. Germline-derived CDR1 and CDR2 are SEHNR and FQNEAQ (reference sequence). The chain's CDR3 is CASSEWTVEKLFF. The CDR3 nucleotides read TGTGCCAGCAGCGAGTGGACGGTTGAAAAACTGTTTTTT. Combining the CDR3 with reference TRBV7-9 and TRBJ1-4 gives the whole variable domain DTGVSQNPRHKITKRGQNVTFRCDPISEHNRLYWYRQTLGQGPEFLTYFQNEAQLEKSRLLSDRFSAERPKGSFSTLEIQRTEQGDSAMYLCASSEWTVEKLFFGSGTQLSVL.

The chain links TRBV19 to TRBJ2-2; possible D gene TRBD1, 5 bases. The V and J ends lost 5 bases and 9 bases respectively, with 10 bases between them. CDR3 size: 12 residues. Germline values: CDR1 LNHDA, CDR2 SQIVND (reference sequence). The CDR3 nucleotides are TGTGCCAGTAGTCCTCAGGGATGGGAGCTGTTTTTT. It yields the protein CASSPQGWELFF. The full variable domain, completed using reference TRBV19 and TRBJ2-2, is DGGITQSPKYLFRKEGQNVTLSCEQNLNHDAMYWYRQDPGQGLRLIYYSQIVNDFQKGDIAEGYSVSREKKESFPLTVTSAQKNPTAFYLCASSPQGWELFFGEGSRLTVL.

This clonotype has ten or more counts. The V call is TRBV28, the J call TRBJ2-1; TRBD2 aligns across 8 bases. Germline CDR1 MDHEN, CDR2 SYDVKM. The J segment lost 1 base and the V segment lost 3 bases, leaving 11 bases of the junction unmatched. The CDR3 totals 18 residues. The chain's CDR3 is CASSFPTRGGMSYNEQFF. Written as DNA, the CDR3 is TGTGCCAGCAGTTTCCCCACGCGCGGGGGGATGTCCTACAATGAGCAGTTCTTC. Together with reference TRBV28 and TRBJ2-1, the CDR3 gives the full variable domain: DVKVTQSSRYLVKRTGEKVFLECVQDMDHENMFWYRQDPGLGLRLIYFSYDVKMKEKGDIPEGYSVSREKKERFSLILESASTNQTSMYLCASSFPTRGGMSYNEQFFGPGTRLTVL.

In this sample, this clonotype turned up a few times. The chain links TRBV20-1 to TRBJ2-7, with 7 bases identical to TRBD1. Per germline, CDR1 DFQATT and CDR2 SNEGSKA (reference sequence). The CDR3 is 13 amino acids. Trimming at V came to 6 bases and at J to 1 base, leaving 6 bases not matched to a gene. The CDR3 sequence: CSAQDRESYEQYF. CDR3 coding DNA: TGCAGTGCCCAAGACAGGGAGTCCTACGAGCAGTACTTC.

This clonotype was seen only a few times. The V gene is TRBV12-3 or TRBV12-4, the J gene TRBJ1-1; D perhaps matches TRBD1 (5 bases). Deletions cut 7 bases from V and 0 bases from J, with 9 bases between. The CDR3 length is 13 residues. This chain's CDR3 is CASTRQMNTEAFF. The CDR3 DNA follows: TGTGCCAGCACCAGACAGATGAACACTGAAGCTTTCTTT.

The genes are TRBV20-1 and TRBJ2-5; 12 bases agree with TRBD2. V dropped 0 bases and J dropped 4; count of bases not matched to a gene: 0. This CDR3 has 14 amino acids. Germline V CDR1 and CDR2: DFQATT, SNEGSKA (reference sequence). Here the CDR3 reads CSARELAGGETQYF. CDR3 bases: TGCAGTGCTAGAGAACTAGCGGGGGGAGAGACCCAGTACTTC.

This chain's CDR3 is CASSLVVRDYEQYF. CDR3 sequence (DNA): TGTGCCAGCAGCTTAGTCGTGAGAGACTACGAGCAGTACTTC. V is TRBV11-2 and J is TRBJ2-7, with unresolved D. V lost 1 base and J lost 3, with 10 bases in between. Germline V gene sequence: CDR1 SGHAT, CDR2 FQNNGV. The CDR3 runs 14 residues. Using reference TRBV11-2 and TRBJ2-7 for the parts outside the CDR3, the full variable domain is EAGVAQSPRYKIIEKRQSVAFWCNPISGHATLYWYQQILGQGPKLLIQFQNNGVVDDSQLPKDRFSAERLKGVDSTLKIQPAKLEDSAVYLCASSLVVRDYEQYFGPGTRLTVT.

This clonotype was picked up a small number of times. The V gene is TRBV4-3, the J gene TRBJ2-5; no clear D gene. V lost 1 base and J lost 3, with 6 bases in between. The CDR3 is 13 amino acids. Germline V gene sequence: CDR1 LGHNA, CDR2 YSLEER. CDR3 residues: CASSQGLKETQYF. CDR3 DNA sequence: TGCGCCAGCAGCCAAGGGCTAAAAGAGACCCAGTACTTC.

The sample holds many counts of this clonotype. The chain couples TRBV15 to TRBJ2-1, with no clear D. CDR1 is LNHNV and CDR2 is YYDKDF in the germline V gene (reference sequence). V was shortened by 0 bases and J by 5 bases, with 2 bases between the two germline ends. This CDR3 spans 12 amino acids. The CDR3 sequence is CATSRDDNEQFF. Written as DNA, the CDR3 is TGTGCCACCAGCAGAGATGACAATGAGCAGTTCTTC. Looking up the rest from reference TRBV15 and TRBJ2-1 gives the full variable domain: DAMVIQNPRYQVTQFGKPVTLSCSQTLNHNVMYWYQQKSSQAPKLLFHYYDKDFNNEADTPDNFQSRRPNTSFCFLDIRSPGLGDTAMYLCATSRDDNEQFFGPGTRLTVL.

In regard to this clonotype: A much larger clone differs by one base, so this may be a read error. The rearrangement joins TRBV20-1 to TRBJ2-3; D not certain. Germline CDR1 and CDR2: DFQATT and SNEGSKA (reference sequence). V was pared by 1 base and J by 7 bases, with 15 bases between. CDR3 length: 14 residues. The CDR3 coding sequence is TGCAGTGCTAGAGGGGCCCCACGACGGCATACGCAGTATTTT. It encodes CSARGAPRRHTQYF.

This clonotype occurred a few times. The V call is TRBV10-2, the J call TRBJ2-5, with 9 nucleotides matching TRBD1. This CDR3 is 15 amino acids long. CDR1 is WSHSY and CDR2 is SAAADI in the germline V gene. V shed 3 bases, J shed 1 base, and the junction held 3 bases outside the gene matches. The CDR3 region has the DNA TGCGCCAGCAGTGATTGGGACAGGGCCCAAGAGACCCAGTACTTC. Its translation: CASSDWDRAQETQYF.

The chain has TRBV28 and TRBJ2-1; D not certain. V shed 3 bases and J shed 8 bases, with 17 bases lying between them. Germline-derived CDR1 and CDR2 are MDHEN and SYDVKM. The CDR3 covers 15 residues. CDR3 region: CASSLGTLEIDEQFF. CDR3 sequence (DNA): TGTGCCAGCAGTTTGGGAACGTTAGAGATCGATGAGCAGTTCTTC.

The gene calls are TRBV4-3 and TRBJ2-5; D not resolved. Germline CDR1 is LGHNA and CDR2 is YSLEER. This CDR3 contains 15 residues. Trimming cost V 0 bases and J 1 base, with 9 bases left between them. In DNA form, the CDR3 reads TGCGCCAGCAGCCAAGAAGTGGGCCGCCAAGAGACCCAGTACTTC. Protein product: CASSQEVGRQETQYF.

This clonotype was seen only a few times. CDR3 sequence reads: CASSQFRLSGNTIYF. The CDR3 coding sequence is TGTGCCAGCAGCCAATTCAGACTCTCTGGAAACACCATATATTTT. The rearrangement uses TRBV3-1 and TRBJ1-3; the D is unclear. The germline gives CDR1 LGHDT, CDR2 YNNKEL (reference sequence). This CDR3 spans 15 amino acids. The germline V and J ends were trimmed by 2 bases and 0 bases, with 8 bases remaining between them.

This sequence joins TRBV28 and TRBJ2-4; D may be TRBD2 (6 bases). The germline V gene encodes CDR1 MDHEN and CDR2 SYDVKM. The CDR3 loop spans 18 amino acids. V was shortened by 4 bases and J by 1 base, with 20 bases between the two germline ends. The DNA of the CDR3 is TGTGCCAGCAGTTCCACCGGGACTTTGTTTCGTGCCAAAAACATTCAGTACTTC. Translating gives CASSSTGTLFRAKNIQYF.

This clonotype was seen a handful of times. The V and J genes are TRBV12-3 or TRBV12-4 and TRBJ2-7; possibly TRBD1 for D (6 bases). This CDR3 is built from 14 residues. Trimming left V 6 bases short and J 2 bases short, with 14 bases between. The CDR3 DNA reads TGTGCCAGCAGAAATGCCGGGACACCCTACGAGCAGTACTTC. It translates to CASRNAGTPYEQYF.

The chain uses TRBV29-1 and TRBJ1-1; D unresolved. Trimming cost V 4 bases and J 2 bases, with 14 bases left between them. Germline V gene lookup returns CDR1 SQVTM and CDR2 ANQGSEA. This CDR3 has 14 amino acids. Here the CDR3 reads CSVVGQTLNTEAFF. The CDR3 nucleotides are TGCAGCGTTGTCGGGCAGACTCTAAACACTGAAGCTTTCTTT.

The chain recombines TRBV11-2 with TRBJ2-3, with D possibly matching TRBD2 (7 bases). V dropped 0 bases and J dropped 14 bases, with 36 bases sitting between them. The CDR3 is 20 residues long. The V gene's germline CDR1 is SGHAT and CDR2 FQNNGV. DNA of the CDR3: TGTGCCAGCAGCTTAGAGGGGATGGGTTGGACGGGGGGCCCCCTCTATCGTCTGTATTTT. Its protein is CASSLEGMGWTGGPLYRLYF.